This T cell receptor beta chain was found in a study of OX40 agonist ivuxolimab in advanced cancers. The overall study: Prior anti-PD-1, anti-PD-L1 or anti-CTLA-4 therapy did not bar entry, and 30% to 40% had some. Study-wide findings and caveats: Compared with CD4+, CD8+ T cells on average had more expanded clones. Antigen specificity remained undetermined for the expanded peripheral T cells.

As for this clone: What it recognizes is unknown.

Repertoires were generated with immunoSEQ multiplex PCR, while TCRdb's copy carries only in-frame clones and drops some. Among 80,000 or so clones listed, roughly 91% were seen once. This CDR3 region has 14 residues. Trimming cost V 4 bases and J 6 bases, with 13 bases left between them. CDR1 and CDR2 from the germline V gene are MNHEY and SVGAGI. The specimen comprised CD4+ or CD8+ T cells sorted from blood, sampled in a trial of the OX40 agonist ivuxolimab. The receptor comes from an adult with an advanced solid tumor such as melanoma, head and neck, liver or kidney cancer. This sequence joins TRBV6-5 and TRBJ2-1; no firm D call. The CDR3 coding sequence is TGTGCCAGCAGTTCCTCCCTATACGTCAATGAGCAGTTCTTC. Its protein is CASSSSLYVNEQFF.